This entry lists 21 T cell receptor beta chains sequenced from one sample in a study of cytomegalovirus exposure and HLA in healthy donors. Measured with immunoSEQ multiplex PCR; TCRdb has only the in-frame clones, and not every one. In the table there are some 250,000 clones, 70% to 90% of which are singletons. Sequencing was done on a sample of PBMCs. These receptors all stem from a woman aged 30 to 39 in good health and CMV-seropositive.

The chain recombines TRBV27 with TRBJ1-1; unclear D gene. Germline CDR1 reads MNHEY; CDR2 reads SMNVEV (reference sequence). The CDR3 is 14 residues long. V lost 5 bases to trimming and J lost 1 base, with 11 bases between them. This chain's CDR3 is CASSLRPANTEAFF. DNA of the CDR3: TGTGCCAGCAGTCTACGTCCTGCGAACACTGAAGCTTTCTTT.

This chain connects TRBV5-1 to TRBJ2-7; 7 nucleotides line up with TRBD1. The CDR3 runs 15 residues. Germline-derived CDR1 and CDR2 are SGHRS and YFSETQ. J lost 3 bases, V lost 0 bases, and 6 bases had no gene match. CDR3 bases: TGCGCCAGCAGCTTGGGGGACGGGACAGACTACGAGCAGTACTTC. It is translated as CASSLGDGTDYEQYF.

The chain has TRBV28 and TRBJ2-7; weak D call: TRBD2 (6 bases). V lost 2 bases and J lost 5, with 16 bases in between. Per the germline V gene, CDR1 is MDHEN and CDR2 is SYDVKM. The CDR3 has 15 amino acids. CDR3 nucleotides: TGTGCCAGCAGTTTAGAGGCGGGACTCTTAAACGAGCAGTACTTC. It specifies CASSLEAGLLNEQYF. Full variable domain (rest looked up from reference TRBV28 and TRBJ2-7): DVKVTQSSRYLVKRTGEKVFLECVQDMDHENMFWYRQDPGLGLRLIYFSYDVKMKEKGDIPEGYSVSREKKERFSLILESASTNQTSMYLCASSLEAGLLNEQYFGPGTRLTVT.

V gene TRBV29-1 combines with J gene TRBJ1-1; D gene unclear. Trimming removed 4 bases from V and 0 bases from J, with 12 bases in between. Looked up from germline, CDR1 is SQVTM and CDR2 is ANQGSEA. The CDR3 is 14 amino acids. As DNA, the CDR3 is TGCAGCGTTGTGCAAGCGGCAATGAACACTGAAGCTTTCTTT. Its protein is CSVVQAAMNTEAFF.

There are a few counts of this clone. This chain uses TRBV6-1 with TRBJ1-1; D not resolved. Germline CDR1 reads MNHNS; CDR2 reads SASEGT. Trimming left V 6 bases short and J 0 bases short, with 11 bases between. This CDR3 region has 14 residues. This CDR3 is CASRSPTVNTEAFF. CDR3 DNA: TGTGCCAGCAGATCACCCACAGTGAACACTGAAGCTTTCTTT.

This sequence joins TRBV9 and TRBJ1-1; D may be TRBD1 (6 bases). This CDR3 has 18 amino acids. Germline V gene lookup returns CDR1 SGDLS and CDR2 YYNGEE. V lost 4 bases and J 1 base, leaving 23 bases between the germline ends. CDR3 bases: TGTGCCAGCAGCCCCGGTGGGGGGGCGAATTATAGGAACACTGAAGCTTTCTTT. As protein: CASSPGGGANYRNTEAFF.

This clone has just one count. V usage is TRBV6-1 and J usage is TRBJ2-5, with D perhaps TRBD1 (5 bases). V lost 6 bases and J 0 bases, leaving 11 bases between the germline ends. The V gene's germline CDR1 is MNHNS and CDR2 SASEGT. CDR3 length: 14 residues. This chain's CDR3 is CASRTTAYQETQYF. The CDR3 nucleotides read TGTGCCAGCAGGACGACAGCGTACCAAGAGACCCAGTACTTC.

V gene TRBV27 combines with J gene TRBJ2-7; D perhaps matches TRBD1 (5 bases). The CDR3 is 15 residues long. CDR1 MNHEY and CDR2 SMNVEV come from the germline V gene (reference sequence). Trimming left V 7 bases short and J 4 bases short, with 20 bases between. CDR3 nucleotides: TGTGCCAGCAAGAAAAGGGGTCTGTTTGGATACGAGCAGTACTTC. This translates into CASKKRGLFGYEQYF.

The chain is built from TRBV27 and TRBJ2-1; TRBD2 aligns across 11 bases. This CDR3 region has 14 residues. V gave up 4 bases and J gave up 7 bases; unmatched junction bases: 3. Germline V gene data show CDR1 as MNHEY and CDR2 as SMNVEV (reference sequence). The CDR3, as DNA: TGTGCCAGCAGTTCGGGACTAGCGGCAAATGAGCAGTTCTTC. Translation: CASSSGLAANEQFF.

This clone has just one count. This rearrangement joins TRBV2 to TRBJ2-7, with unresolved D. Germline CDR1 and CDR2: SNHLY and FYNNEI. The CDR3 has 18 amino acids. Trimming took off 2 bases at V and 0 bases at J, with 20 bases between the two ends. CDR3 nucleotides: TGTGCCAGCAGTGAACTTTCGGGTGAAGGAGAGATCTCCTACGAGCAGTACTTC. It codes for CASSELSGEGEISYEQYF.

The chain recombines TRBV29-1 with TRBJ2-2; 8 bases line up with TRBD2. V gave up 6 bases and J gave up 1 base; unmatched junction bases: 4. Germline-derived CDR1 and CDR2 are SQVTM and ANQGSEA. This CDR3 comprises 14 residues. CDR3 DNA: TGCAGCGTAAGGACTAGCTTGAACACCGGGGAGCTGTTTTTT. Residues: CSVRTSLNTGELFF.

V is TRBV7-2 and J is TRBJ1-5; D is possibly TRBD1 (5 bases). Per the germline V gene, CDR1 is SGHTA and CDR2 is FQGNSA. V was shortened by 3 bases and J by 6 bases, with 15 bases between the two germline ends. The CDR3 contains 15 residues. The CDR3 here is CASSLGGPSSQPQHF. For the CDR3, the DNA is TGTGCCAGCAGCTTGGGGGGACCGTCTTCTCAGCCCCAGCATTTT.

The chain couples TRBV27 to TRBJ2-1; a possible D gene is TRBD1 (5 bases). The CDR3 covers 16 residues. Per the germline V gene, CDR1 is MNHEY and CDR2 is SMNVEV (reference sequence). Trimming pared 6 bases from V and 0 bases from J, leaving 15 bases between. CDR3 protein: CASSLTAFTSYNEQFF. For the CDR3, the DNA is TGTGCCAGCAGCTTGACAGCCTTTACCTCCTACAATGAGCAGTTCTTC.

V gene TRBV5-1 combines with J gene TRBJ2-1; D gene uncertain. The V gene's germline CDR1 is SGHRS and CDR2 YFSETQ. The CDR3 is made up of 15 amino acids. Deletions cut 2 bases from V and 3 bases from J, with 12 bases between. The CDR3 DNA follows: TGCGCCAGCAGCTTATCCAGCGCCATCTACAATGAGCAGTTCTTC. This gives the protein CASSLSSAIYNEQFF.

The chain couples TRBV6-5 to TRBJ1-1; 9 nucleotides line up with TRBD1. Trimming removed 2 bases from V and 11 bases from J; junction bases left unmatched: 9. This CDR3 is 14 amino acids long. The germline CDR1 and CDR2 sequences are MNHEY and SVGAGI. CDR3 DNA sequence: TGTGCCAGCAGTTACCTTGGGACAGGGTCTCGGGCTTTCTTT. It encodes CASSYLGTGSRAFF.

This chain joins TRBV5-4 and TRBJ1-3; D is undetermined. Germline-derived CDR1 and CDR2 are SGHNT and YYREEE (reference sequence). V lost 2 bases, J lost 0 bases, and 3 bases lay in between. The CDR3 length is 13 residues. DNA of the CDR3: TGTGCCAGCAGCTTCCTCTCTGGAAACACCATATATTTT. It is translated as CASSFLSGNTIYF.

The chain couples TRBV5-1 to TRBJ1-2; tentatively, D is TRBD1 (5 bases). Germline loops: CDR1 SGHRS, CDR2 YFSETQ. The germline V and J ends were trimmed by 3 bases and 4 bases, with 13 bases remaining between them. This CDR3 comprises 14 residues. The CDR3: CASSSQGGIYGYTF. The CDR3 DNA sequence: TGCGCCAGCAGCTCCCAGGGTGGGATCTATGGCTACACCTTC.

In its sample, this clone was seen a few times. One junction end disagrees with the germline gene, perhaps due to a read error. The chain links TRBV28 to TRBJ1-5, with 12 bases matching TRBD1. CDR1 is MDHEN, CDR2 SYDVKM, per germline. This CDR3 has 17 amino acids. The CDR3 DNA reads TGTGCCAGCAGTTTAGGGGATGGTCGGGACAGGGGGCAGTGGGGCGATTTT. Protein sequence: CASSLGDGRDRGQWGDF.

CDR3 coding DNA: TGTGCCAGCAGCCGAACTTACAATGAGCAGTTCTTC. The encoded protein is CASSRTYNEQFF. The J gene is TRBJ2-1, the V gene TRBV7-2; D gene ambiguous. Per the germline V gene, CDR1 is SGHTA and CDR2 is FQGNSA. Trimming took off 5 bases at V and 4 bases at J, with 6 bases between the two ends. This CDR3 spans 12 amino acids.

This sequence joins TRBV4-1 and TRBJ2-2; D remains ambiguous. The CDR3 consists of 13 residues. V was pared by 6 bases and J by 5 bases, with 10 bases between. The germline V gene encodes CDR1 MGHRA and CDR2 YSYEKL. The CDR3 region is CASSPPLTGELFF. CDR3 sequence (DNA): TGCGCCAGCAGTCCCCCCCTTACCGGGGAGCTGTTTTTT.

The V and J genes are TRBV27 and TRBJ2-1, with 11 bases matching TRBD2. The germline V gene has CDR1 MNHEY and CDR2 SMNVEV (reference sequence). CDR3 length equals 15 residues. Trimming at V came to 5 bases and at J to 10 bases, leaving 10 bases not matched to a gene. The CDR3 DNA reads as TGTGCCAGCAGTCCTAGCGGGAGGTACCTCGGGGAGCAGTTCTTC. Its translation is CASSPSGRYLGEQFF.